A selection of T cell receptor beta chains follows, all from one sample in a study of shared clonotypes between healthy human individuals. Measured with immunoSEQ multiplex PCR; TCRdb has only the in-frame clones, and not every one. The data show hundreds of thousands of clones, approximately 96% seen once. The sequenced material came from naive CD8+ T cells sorted from blood. The receptors originated from a woman aged 25 to 45 in good health. Each CDR3 is given with its conserved first and last residue. A D gene is named only where the DNA matches it firmly. Clone sizes are given selectively: once, few, many, or a class where the clone is expanded.

j_call | clone_size | v_call | d_call | cdr3_aa | cdr3_nt
TRBJ2-5 | . | TRBV28 | TRBD2 | CASSSGPPLAAQETQYF | TGTGCCAGCAGTTCCGGCCCCCCACTAGCGGCCCAAGAGACCCAGTACTTC
TRBJ2-1 | . | TRBV5-6 | . | CASSFRLPGEQFF | TGTGCCAGCAGCTTTCGTTTGCCTGGGGAGCAGTTCTTC
TRBJ2-7 | . | TRBV5-5 | TRBD1 | CASSFGTGGYEQYF | TGTGCCAGCAGCTTCGGGACAGGGGGTTACGAGCAGTACTTC
TRBJ2-7 | . | TRBV29-1 | . | CSVEDGSEQYF | TGCAGCGTTGAAGATGGGAGCGAGCAGTACTTC
TRBJ2-3 | . | TRBV5-6 | . | CASSVQGGWADTQYF | TGTGCCAGCAGCGTACAAGGAGGATGGGCAGATACGCAGTATTTT
TRBJ1-2 | . | TRBV4-1 | . | CASSLDTNYGYTF | TGCGCCAGCAGCCTCGACACGAACTATGGCTACACCTTC
TRBJ1-4 | . | TRBV11-2 | . | CASSLGTRPTNEKLFF | TGTGCCAGCAGCTTAGGTACCAGACCAACTAATGAAAAACTGTTTTTT
TRBJ2-1 | . | TRBV28 | . | CASSLPAQNPNNEQFF | TGTGCCAGCAGTTTACCCGCCCAAAATCCTAACAATGAGCAGTTCTTC
TRBJ2-2 | . | TRBV19 | . | CASSPRLAYATGELFF | TGTGCCAGTAGTCCCCGTCTAGCATACGCCACCGGGGAGCTGTTTTTT
TRBJ2-5 | . | TRBV6-5 | . | CASSQGGGVAETQYF | TGTGCCAGCAGCCAGGGTGGGGGAGTGGCAGAGACCCAGTACTTC
TRBJ1-1 | . | TRBV7-9 | . | CASSPRQNMNTEAFF | TGTGCCAGCAGCCCGCGACAGAACATGAACACTGAAGCTTTCTTT
TRBJ1-3 | . | TRBV9 | . | CASSVGGYSGNTIYF | TGTGCCAGCAGCGTAGGGGGCTACTCTGGAAACACCATATATTTT
TRBJ2-7 | . | TRBV9 | . | CASSKGGGAAYEQYF | TGTGCCAGCAGCAAGGGTGGCGGGGCCGCCTACGAGCAGTACTTC
TRBJ2-7 | . | TRBV5-1 | TRBD1 | CASSLDRGNYEQYF | TGCGCCAGCAGCTTGGACAGGGGAAACTACGAGCAGTACTTC
TRBJ1-5 | once | TRBV19 | . | CASSILQYSNQPQHF | TGTGCCAGTAGTATACTTCAGTATAGCAATCAGCCCCAGCATTTT
TRBJ1-2 | . | TRBV5-1 | . | CASSLGQTINYGYTF | TGCGCCAGCAGCTTGGGGCAGACGATCAACTATGGCTACACCTTC
TRBJ2-7 | . | TRBV11-2 | . | CASSSFLQGLSYEQYF | TGTGCCAGCAGCTCCTTCCTACAGGGCTTGAGCTACGAGCAGTACTTC
TRBJ1-5 | . | TRBV28 | . | CASSLPTVRGQPQHF | TGTGCCAGCAGTTTACCGACGGTTAGGGGTCAGCCCCAGCATTTT
TRBJ1-1 | . | TRBV7-8 | TRBD1 | CASKDRGAMNTEAFF | TGTGCCAGCAAAGACAGGGGCGCCATGAACACTGAAGCTTTCTTT
TRBJ2-3 | . | TRBV11-2 | TRBD2 | CASSLFTSGRDTQYF | TGTGCCAGCAGCTTATTTACGAGCGGGAGAGATACGCAGTATTTT
TRBJ1-2 | . | TRBV2 | . | CASRGTANYGYTF | TGTGCCAGCAGAGGGACGGCTAACTATGGCTACACCTTC
TRBJ1-1 | . | TRBV30 | . | CAWSVRLNTEAFF | TGTGCCTGGAGTGTACGTTTGAACACTGAAGCTTTCTTT
TRBJ2-7 | . | TRBV27 | TRBD1 | CASSLSRGPYEQYF | TGTGCCAGCAGTTTATCCAGGGGGCCCTACGAGCAGTACTTC
TRBJ2-7 | . | TRBV15 | TRBD1 | CATSRDQGQGTYEQYF | TGTGCCACCAGCAGAGATCAGGGACAGGGAACCTACGAGCAGTACTTC
TRBJ2-5 | . | TRBV6-5 | . | CASSSTGNREETQYF | TGTGCCAGCAGTTCCACAGGGAATCGAGAAGAGACCCAGTACTTC
TRBJ1-1 | . | TRBV6-1 | . | CASITTVNTEAFF | TGTGCCAGCATTACGACTGTGAACACTGAAGCTTTCTTT